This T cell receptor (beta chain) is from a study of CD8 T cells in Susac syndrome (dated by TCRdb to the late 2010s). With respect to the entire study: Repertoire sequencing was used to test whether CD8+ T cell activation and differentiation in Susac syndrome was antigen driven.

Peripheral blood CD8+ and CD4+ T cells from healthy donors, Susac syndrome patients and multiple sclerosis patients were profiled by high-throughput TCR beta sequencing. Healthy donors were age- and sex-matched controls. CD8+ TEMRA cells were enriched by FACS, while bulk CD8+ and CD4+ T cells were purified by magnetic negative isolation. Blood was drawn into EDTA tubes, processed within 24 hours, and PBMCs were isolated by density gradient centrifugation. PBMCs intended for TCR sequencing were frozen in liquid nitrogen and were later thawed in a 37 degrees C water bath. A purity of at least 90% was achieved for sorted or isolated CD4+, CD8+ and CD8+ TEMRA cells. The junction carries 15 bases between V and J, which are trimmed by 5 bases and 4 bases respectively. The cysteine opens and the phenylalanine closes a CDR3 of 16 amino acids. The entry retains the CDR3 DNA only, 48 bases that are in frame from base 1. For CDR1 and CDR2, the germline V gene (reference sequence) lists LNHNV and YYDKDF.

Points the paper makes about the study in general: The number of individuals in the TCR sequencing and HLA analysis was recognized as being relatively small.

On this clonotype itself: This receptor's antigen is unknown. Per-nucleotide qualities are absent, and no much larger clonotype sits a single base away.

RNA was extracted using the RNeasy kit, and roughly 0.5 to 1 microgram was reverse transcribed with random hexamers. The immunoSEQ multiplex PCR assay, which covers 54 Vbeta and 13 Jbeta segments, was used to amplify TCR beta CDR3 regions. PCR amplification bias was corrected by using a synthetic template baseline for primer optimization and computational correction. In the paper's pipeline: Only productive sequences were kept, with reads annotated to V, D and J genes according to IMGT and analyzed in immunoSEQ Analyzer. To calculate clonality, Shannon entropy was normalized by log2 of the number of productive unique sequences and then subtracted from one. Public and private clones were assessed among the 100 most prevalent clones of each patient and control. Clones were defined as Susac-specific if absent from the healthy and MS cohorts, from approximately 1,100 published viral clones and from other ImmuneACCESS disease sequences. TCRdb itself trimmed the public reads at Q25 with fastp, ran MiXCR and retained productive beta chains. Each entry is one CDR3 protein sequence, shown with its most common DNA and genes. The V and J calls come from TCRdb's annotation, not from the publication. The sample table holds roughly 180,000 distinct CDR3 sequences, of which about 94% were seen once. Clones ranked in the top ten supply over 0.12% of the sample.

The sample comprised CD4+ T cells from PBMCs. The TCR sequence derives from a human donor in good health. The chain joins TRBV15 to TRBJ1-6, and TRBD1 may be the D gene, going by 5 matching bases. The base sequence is TGTGCCACCAGCGGCGGCGCAGGGCCTTATAATTCACCCCTCCACTTT. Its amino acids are CATSGGAGPYNSPLHF.